This T cell receptor (beta chain) was recorded in a study of OX40 agonist ivuxolimab in advanced cancers. As for the study in general: Prior checkpoint blockade (anti-PD-1, anti-PD-L1 or anti-CTLA-4) was permitted; about 40% had it. General study points: At 0.1 to 3.0 mg/kg and by week 6, clonal expansion occurred in CD4+ and CD8+ blood T cells.

The repertoire was sequenced with immunoSEQ multiplex PCR; TCRdb's copy has only in-frame clones and lacks some. The table lists 40,000 to 60,000 clones, 80% to 90% of them singletons. This clone was picked up one time. Its antigen is unidentified. The cohort excluded patients with autoimmune disease history or systemic immunosuppression. Sequencing was performed on CD4+ or CD8+ T cells sorted from blood, taken in a trial of the OX40 agonist ivuxolimab. The clonotype was recovered from an adult with an advanced solid tumor such as melanoma, head and neck, liver or kidney cancer.

CDR3 loop: CASSFLGESGNQPQHF. The CDR3 region has the DNA TGTGCCAGCAGTTTTCTCGGGGAGTCGGGCAATCAGCCCCAGCATTTT. The chain has TRBV28 and TRBJ1-5; D is ambiguous. Trimming shortened V by 3 bases and J by 2 bases, and 14 bases separated the two germline ends. Germline loops: CDR1 MDHEN, CDR2 SYDVKM. The CDR3 runs 16 residues. The variable domain in full, with the rest retrieved from reference TRBV28 and TRBJ1-5, is DVKVTQSSRYLVKRTGEKVFLECVQDMDHENMFWYRQDPGLGLRLIYFSYDVKMKEKGDIPEGYSVSREKKERFSLILESASTNQTSMYLCASSFLGESGNQPQHFGDGTRLSIL.